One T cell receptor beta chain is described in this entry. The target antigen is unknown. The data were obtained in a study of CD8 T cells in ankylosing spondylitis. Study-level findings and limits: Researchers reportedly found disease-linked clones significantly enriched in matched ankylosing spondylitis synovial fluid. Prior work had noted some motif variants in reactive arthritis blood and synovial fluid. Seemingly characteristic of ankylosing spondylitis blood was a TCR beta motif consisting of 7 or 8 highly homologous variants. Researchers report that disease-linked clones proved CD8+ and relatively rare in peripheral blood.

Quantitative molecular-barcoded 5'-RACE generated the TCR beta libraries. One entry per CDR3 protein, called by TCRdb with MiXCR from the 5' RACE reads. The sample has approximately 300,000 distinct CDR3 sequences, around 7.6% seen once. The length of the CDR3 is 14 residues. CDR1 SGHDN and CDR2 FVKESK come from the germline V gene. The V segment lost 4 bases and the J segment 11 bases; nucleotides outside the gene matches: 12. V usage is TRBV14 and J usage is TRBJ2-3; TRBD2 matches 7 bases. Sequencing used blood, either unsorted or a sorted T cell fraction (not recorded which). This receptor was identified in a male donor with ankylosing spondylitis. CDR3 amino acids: CASSPTSTTRRQYF. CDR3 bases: TGTGCCAGCAGCCCGACTAGCACCACACGCAGGCAGTATTTT.